Listed below are T cell receptor beta chains from one sample, sequenced in a study of neurological immune-mediated disorders. TCRdb reanalysed the 5' RACE reads using MiXCR and keeps one entry per CDR3 protein. Of tens of thousands of distinct CDR3 sequences in the sample, 3.5% to 4% were seen once. The sequencing input was CD4+ T cells from blood. Receptors were obtained from a woman between 40 and 50 years old with multiple sclerosis. The CDR3 runs from the conserved cysteine through the conserved F or W.

>TRBJ2-1|TRBV5-1
CASSLIQGGEQFF
>TRBJ2-2|TRBV29-1
CSVEKPPNTGELFF
>TRBJ2-2|TRBV29-1
CSVVAGGRGGELFF
>TRBJ2-3|TRBV3-1
CASSQDVRSQGTDTQYF
>TRBJ2-1|TRBV5-1
CASSLRGGYNEQFF
>TRBJ1-1|TRBV27
CASSFQGGFTEAFF
>TRBJ1-2|TRBV29-1
CSAWGLNYGYTF
>TRBJ1-2|TRBV19
CASQREPTNYGYTF
>TRBJ2-2|TRBV18
CASSPGQGITGELFF
>TRBJ2-3|TRBV6-5
CASSYYDGGTDTQYF
>TRBJ2-1|TRBV10-3
CAARGSDEQFF
>TRBJ2-3|TRBV9
CASSAAGSGWDTQYF
>TRBJ1-6|TRBV11-2
CASSLVGSPLHF
>TRBJ1-2|TRBV5-1
CASSLASGEHGYTF
>TRBJ2-7|TRBV13
CASSPGRREQYF
>TRBJ2-7|TRBV10-3
CATATVSYEQYF
>TRBJ1-6|TRBV28
CASRSGGGSPLHF
>TRBJ1-5|TRBV4-2
CASSPSTGTSNQPQHF
>TRBJ2-3|TRBV5-1
CASSEETGGIADTQYF
>TRBJ2-7|TRBV12-3/TRBV12-4
CASSSRERYEQYF
>TRBJ2-3|TRBV11-2
CASSLRLAGGSDTQYF
>TRBJ2-7|TRBV3-1
CASSQEGAYEQYF
>TRBJ1-1|TRBV5-5
CASSLLGGAYGTEAFF
>TRBJ2-7|TRBV29-1
CSAGGTGRYEQYF
>TRBJ2-3|TRBV29-1
CSVVQGAGDTQYF
>TRBJ2-7|TRBV6-4
CASSGHYEQYF
>TRBJ2-1|TRBV20-1
CSARDSRGGNEQFF
>TRBJ1-1|TRBV12-5
CASGLVVGLSTEAFF
>TRBJ2-7|TRBV6-5
CASRQGSSYEQYF
>TRBJ2-1|TRBV5-1
CASSLMSDEQFF
>TRBJ1-4|TRBV10-3
CATNPGQVNEKLFF
>TRBJ2-2|TRBV4-1
CASSPTHLNGDTGELFF
>TRBJ2-5|TRBV20-1
CSARDGAGRQETQYF
>TRBJ2-3|TRBV11-2
CASSLVPLASDTQYF
>TRBJ2-1|TRBV7-2
CASSLGGWGEQFF
>TRBJ2-1|TRBV2
CASSGGGLSYNEQFF
>TRBJ2-1|TRBV12-3/TRBV12-4
CASSLNRGFFGEQFF
>TRBJ2-1|TRBV7-9
CASSQKTGNNEQFF
>TRBJ2-5|TRBV24-1
CATGEGKETQYF
>TRBJ2-1|TRBV10-3
CAISDPKRGGNEQFF
>TRBJ2-5|TRBV5-1
CASSLLGGETQYF
>TRBJ2-3|TRBV6-6
CASSYTPGGAGDTQYF
>TRBJ1-1|TRBV7-2
CASSLGWGNTEAFF